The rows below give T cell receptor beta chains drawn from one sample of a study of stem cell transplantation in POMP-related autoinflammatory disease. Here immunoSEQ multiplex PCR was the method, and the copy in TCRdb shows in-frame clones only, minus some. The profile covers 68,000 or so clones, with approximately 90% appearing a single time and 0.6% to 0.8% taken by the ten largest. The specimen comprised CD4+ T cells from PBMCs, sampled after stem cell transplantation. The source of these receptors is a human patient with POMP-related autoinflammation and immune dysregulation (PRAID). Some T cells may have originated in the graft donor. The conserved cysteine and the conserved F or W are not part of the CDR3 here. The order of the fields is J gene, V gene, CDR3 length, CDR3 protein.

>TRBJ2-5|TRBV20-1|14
SASRREGRTQETQY
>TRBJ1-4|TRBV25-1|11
ASSPRRQNPLF
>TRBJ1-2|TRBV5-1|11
ASSLDGGYGYT
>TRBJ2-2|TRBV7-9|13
ASSFEAGFAGELF
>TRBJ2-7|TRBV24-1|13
ATSDPGQGTHEQY
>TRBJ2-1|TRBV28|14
ASSSGSGGALNEQF
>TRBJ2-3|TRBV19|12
ASSTQHSTDTQY
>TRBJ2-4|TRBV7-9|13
ASSLGGGLGNIQY
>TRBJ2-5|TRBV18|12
ASSPLKGVETQY
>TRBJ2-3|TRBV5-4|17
ASSLGTSGGRGPHDTQY
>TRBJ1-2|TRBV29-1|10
GAGTGGGGYT
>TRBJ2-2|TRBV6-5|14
ASSWTPGQGTGELF
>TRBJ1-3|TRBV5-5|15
ASSPRSAGFSGNTIY
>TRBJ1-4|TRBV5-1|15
ASSWGLGTATNEKLF